This is a list of T cell receptor beta chains from one sample in a study of blood T cell repertoires in COVID-19. Sequencing used immunoSEQ multiplex PCR; TCRdb keeps in-frame clones, though not all of them. There are 100,000 to 110,000 clones in the sample; around 81% occur only once, and about an eighth lies in the top ten. The sequenced sample consisted of peripheral blood. These receptors all come from a man between 45 and 60 years old with active or convalescent COVID-19. CDR3s include the opening cysteine and the closing phenylalanine or tryptophan.

j_call v_call cdr3_aa
TRBJ1-2 TRBV25-1 CASSEPGGIYGYTF
TRBJ2-2 TRBV6-6 CASSYSNRPKGELFF
TRBJ2-7 TRBV30 CAWSLGLTIHEQYF
TRBJ1-1 TRBV19 CASSIVGQGITEAFF
TRBJ1-2 TRBV28 CASSFTPQGAGGGYTF
TRBJ1-4 TRBV3-1/TRBV3-2 CASSHPGTAEKLFF
TRBJ2-7 TRBV9 CASSVGGGATYEQYF
TRBJ2-7 TRBV6-5 CASNRLDSYEQYF
TRBJ2-3 TRBV9 CASSPVTDTQYF
TRBJ1-1 TRBV14 CASSQYINTEAFF
TRBJ1-6 TRBV6-1 CASSEGRVSLLGSYNSPLHF
TRBJ1-1 TRBV2 CASRQWGQGDTEAFF
TRBJ2-1 TRBV24-1 CATSGGARIYNEQFF
TRBJ1-5 TRBV3-1/TRBV3-2 CASSQDLGQTQPQHF
TRBJ2-7 TRBV7-9 CASRTNAYEQYF
TRBJ1-3 TRBV9 CASSVEQGLGNTIYF
TRBJ1-1 TRBV5-1 CASSLGYTDMPWAEAFF
TRBJ2-7 TRBV5-1 CASSPTPVGSGGTYEQYF
TRBJ1-4 TRBV18 CASSPRVANEKLFF
TRBJ1-1 TRBV19 CASSIQGGGNTEAFF
TRBJ1-4 TRBV29-1 CSVYRGPIEKLFF
TRBJ1-5 TRBV5-1 CASSLEAGGNQPQHF
TRBJ1-2 TRBV20-1 CSARLGEGYTF
TRBJ2-3 TRBV24-1 CATSDLTGAGPDTQYF
TRBJ2-1 TRBV2 CASSGQGSSYNEQFF
TRBJ1-4 TRBV9 CASSAGTGGYEKLFF
TRBJ1-2 TRBV24-1 CATSGAGGNYGYTF
TRBJ2-1 TRBV5-5 CASTPGTSNEQFF
TRBJ1-3 TRBV6-5 CASSSYSGNTIYF
TRBJ1-3 TRBV2 CASGGEASGNTIYF
TRBJ1-2 TRBV2 CASSVATGLGYTF
TRBJ1-1 TRBV10-2 CASTPGGTEAFF
TRBJ1-2 TRBV11-3 CASTQREGRGGYTF
TRBJ1-1 TRBV18 CASSPGRSNTEAFF
TRBJ2-7 TRBV5-4 CASSLDYQTSYEQYF
TRBJ2-3 TRBV5-4 CASRTGGGQSADTQYF
TRBJ2-7 TRBV30 CACRDRVLYEQYF
TRBJ1-2 TRBV29-1 CSAEGRQADGYTF
TRBJ2-2 TRBV27 CASSSRVTGELFF
TRBJ1-1 TRBV7-2 CASSRSGTGNTEAFF
TRBJ2-3 TRBV19 CASSRTSGRGTDTQYF
TRBJ1-3 TRBV7-2 CASSLGRGGNTIYF
TRBJ1-4 TRBV3-1/TRBV3-2 CASSRRGDKNEKLFF